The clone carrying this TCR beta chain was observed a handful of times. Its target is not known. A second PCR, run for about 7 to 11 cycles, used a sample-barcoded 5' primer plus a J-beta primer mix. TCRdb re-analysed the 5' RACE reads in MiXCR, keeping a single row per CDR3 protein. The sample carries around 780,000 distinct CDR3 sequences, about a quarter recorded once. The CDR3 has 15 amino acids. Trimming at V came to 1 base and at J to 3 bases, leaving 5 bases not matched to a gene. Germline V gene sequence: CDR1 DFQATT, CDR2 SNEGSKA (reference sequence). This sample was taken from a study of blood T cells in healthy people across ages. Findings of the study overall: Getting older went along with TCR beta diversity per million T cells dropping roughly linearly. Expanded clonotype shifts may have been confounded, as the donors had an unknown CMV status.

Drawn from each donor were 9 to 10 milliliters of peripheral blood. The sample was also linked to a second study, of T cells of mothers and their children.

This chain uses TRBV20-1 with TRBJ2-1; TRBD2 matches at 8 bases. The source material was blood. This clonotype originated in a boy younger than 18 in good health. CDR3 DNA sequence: TGCAGTGCTAGAGTTGCGGGGGGAGGCTACAATGAGCAGTTCTTC. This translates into CSARVAGGGYNEQFF.